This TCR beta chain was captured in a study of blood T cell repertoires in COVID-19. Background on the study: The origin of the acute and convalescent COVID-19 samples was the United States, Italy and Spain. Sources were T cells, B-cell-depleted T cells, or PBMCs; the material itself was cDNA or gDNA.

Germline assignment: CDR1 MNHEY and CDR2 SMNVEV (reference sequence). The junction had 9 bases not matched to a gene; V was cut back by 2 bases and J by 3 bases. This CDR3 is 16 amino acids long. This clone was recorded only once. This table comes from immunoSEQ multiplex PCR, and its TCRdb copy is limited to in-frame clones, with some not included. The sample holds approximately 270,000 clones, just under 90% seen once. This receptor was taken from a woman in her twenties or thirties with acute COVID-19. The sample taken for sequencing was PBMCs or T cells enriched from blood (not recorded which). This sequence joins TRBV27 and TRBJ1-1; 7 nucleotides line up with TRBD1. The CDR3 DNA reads TGTGCCAGCAGTTTAAATTACAGGGGCTCCGACACTGAAGCTTTCTTT. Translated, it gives CASSLNYRGSDTEAFF.